This entry lists 25 T cell receptor beta chains sequenced from one sample in a study of blood T cell repertoires in COVID-19. Sequenced by immunoSEQ multiplex PCR; TCRdb stores in-frame clones only, minus some. The table shows roughly 120,000 clones, with 85% occurring only once. Input material: peripheral blood. The receptors stem from a middle-aged man with acute or convalescent COVID-19.

The V gene is TRBV6-5, the J gene TRBJ1-5; D unclear. The germline CDR1 and CDR2 sequences are MNHEY and SVGAGI. The CDR3 runs to 15 residues. Trimming left V 6 bases short and J 6 bases short, with 18 bases between. The CDR3 nucleotides read TGTGCCAGCAGCCGGGCCCACCAGCGGGGTCAGCCCCAGCATTTT. Translation gives CASSRAHQRGQPQHF.

The chain carries TRBV6-2 or TRBV6-3 and TRBJ2-3; 9 positions match TRBD2. CDR3 length: 16 residues. The germline CDR1 and CDR2 sequences are MNHEY and SVGEGT. V shed 2 bases and J 3 bases; nucleotides not matched to a gene: 6. The CDR3 DNA reads as TGTGCCAGCAGTTACCGGGCGGGGGGGCGGACAGATACGCAGTATTTT. Amino acids: CASSYRAGGRTDTQYF.

V and J are TRBV15 and TRBJ2-6; TRBD2 is a possible D gene (5 bases). Trimming took 3 bases from V and 1 from J, leaving 10 bases between them. The germline V gene encodes CDR1 LNHNV and CDR2 YYDKDF (reference sequence). The CDR3 length is 16 residues. In DNA, the CDR3 is TGTGCCACCAGCAGGCCTAGCCGTTCTGGGGCCAACGTCCTGACTTTC. Its protein product is CATSRPSRSGANVLTF.

This clone was picked up one time. The chain carries TRBV5-1 and TRBJ1-2; D gene ambiguous. Trimming removed 5 bases at V and 0 bases at J, with 8 bases between. Germline V gene lookup returns CDR1 SGHRS and CDR2 YFSETQ. The CDR3 length is 13 residues. The CDR3 DNA reads as TGCGCCAGCAGGGGCACCTCTAACTATGGCTACACCTTC. Translation gives CASRGTSNYGYTF.

The CDR3 loop reads CSVEVVGTGDEQYF. CDR3 coding DNA: TGCAGCGTTGAAGTGGTCGGGACAGGAGACGAGCAGTACTTC. The chain joins TRBV29-1 to TRBJ2-7; 8 positions match TRBD1. CDR1 and CDR2 (germline): SQVTM, ANQGSEA. Trimming took 1 base from V and 5 from J; bases not matched to a gene: 7. CDR3 length: 14 residues.

This clone appeared a single time. J is TRBJ2-1 and V is TRBV19; TRBD2 is a possible D gene (6 bases). CDR1 and CDR2 from the germline V gene are LNHDA and SQIVND (reference sequence). CDR3 length equals 14 residues. Trimming cost V 3 bases and J 4 bases, with 10 bases left between them. The CDR3: CASSIRLAYNEQFF. The CDR3 DNA reads as TGTGCCAGTAGTATCAGGCTAGCGTACAATGAGCAGTTCTTC.

The chain joins TRBV7-6 to TRBJ1-1; D perhaps matches TRBD1 (5 bases). The CDR3 has 13 residues. Germline V gene data show CDR1 as SGHVS and CDR2 as FNYEAQ. Trimming removed 5 bases at V and 1 base at J, with 8 bases between. The CDR3, as DNA: TGTGCCAGCAGCCGTGGACAGAACACTGAAGCTTTCTTT. The encoded protein is CASSRGQNTEAFF.

The chain employs TRBV10-3 and TRBJ2-1; 10 positions match TRBD1. This CDR3 is 15 amino acids long. V lost 4 bases, J lost 6 bases, and 6 bases stayed unmatched. Germline lookup yields CDR1 ENHRY and CDR2 SYGVKD. The CDR3 DNA reads TGTGCCATCAGTGCCCGGGACAGGGGATCCAATGAGCAGTTCTTC. Encoded protein: CAISARDRGSNEQFF.

The rearrangement links TRBV6-2 or TRBV6-3 to TRBJ2-2; D possibly corresponds to TRBD1 (5 bases). V lost 2 bases and J 0 bases, leaving 16 bases between the germline ends. The CDR3 has 18 amino acids. The germline CDR1 and CDR2 sequences are MNHEY and SVGEGT. CDR3 sequence: CASSYPRRTNSNTGELFF. CDR3 sequence (DNA): TGTGCCAGCAGTTACCCGCGTAGGACAAACTCGAACACCGGGGAGCTGTTTTTT.

This clone was seen only once. The chain links TRBV13 to TRBJ1-4; possible D gene TRBD1, 5 bases. The CDR3 runs 14 residues. The germline V and J ends were trimmed by 0 bases and 5 bases, with 7 bases remaining between them. Germline CDR1 PRHDT, CDR2 FYEKMQ (reference sequence). Here the CDR3 DNA reads TGTGCCAGCAGCTTAGGGACAGCGAATGAAAAACTGTTTTTT. This sequence encodes CASSLGTANEKLFF.

V usage is TRBV5-8 and J usage is TRBJ2-1, with D tentatively TRBD2 (6 bases). V dropped 3 bases and J dropped 3 bases, with 10 bases sitting between them. The CDR3 consists of 14 residues. Germline values: CDR1 SGHTS, CDR2 YDEGEE. CDR3 residues: CASSSAGRYNEQFF. The CDR3 bases are TGTGCCAGCAGCTCCGCGGGGCGCTACAATGAGCAGTTCTTC.

J is TRBJ2-1 and V is TRBV5-1, with 7 bases aligning to TRBD1. Germline CDR1 reads SGHRS; CDR2 reads YFSETQ. The CDR3 covers 14 residues. The V segment lost 3 bases and the J segment 5 bases; nucleotides outside the gene matches: 5. CDR3 in amino acids: CASSSTGNHNEQFF. The CDR3 DNA follows: TGCGCCAGCAGCTCGACAGGGAACCACAATGAGCAGTTCTTC.

The CDR3 sequence: CAPSLGGGQPQHF. The DNA of the CDR3 is TGCGCCCCCAGCTTGGGGGGGGGTCAGCCCCAGCATTTT. This rearrangement joins TRBV5-1 to TRBJ1-5, with a possible D match to TRBD1 (5 bases). This CDR3 has 13 amino acids. V was cut by 10 bases and J by 6 bases, with 17 bases left in between. CDR1 is SGHRS, CDR2 YFSETQ, per germline.

V usage is TRBV2 and J usage is TRBJ2-6; TRBD1 matches at 9 bases. Germline assignment: CDR1 SNHLY and CDR2 FYNNEI. V lost 4 bases to trimming and J lost 0 bases; unmatched junction nucleotides: 4. This CDR3 has 17 amino acids. CDR3 coding DNA: TGTGCCAGCAGTGGACAGGGGGGCAACTCTGGGGCCAACGTCCTGACTTTC. Its protein product is CASSGQGGNSGANVLTF.

The genes are TRBV7-9 and TRBJ2-7, with D unclear. Trimming took off 5 bases at V and 8 bases at J, with 10 bases between the two ends. The CDR3 totals 11 residues. In germline, CDR1 is SEHNR, CDR2 FQNEAQ (reference sequence). The CDR3 spells CASSPGDKQYF. The CDR3 DNA reads TGTGCCAGCAGCCCCGGTGATAAGCAGTACTTC.

This chain joins TRBV6-1 and TRBJ1-6; D remains ambiguous. Looked up from germline, CDR1 is MNHNS and CDR2 is SASEGT. The CDR3 length is 16 residues. V lost 2 bases, J lost 0 bases, and 8 bases lay in between. CDR3 coding DNA: TGTGCCAGCAGTGAACACGTCAGCTCCTATAATTCACCCCTCCACTTT. This sequence encodes CASSEHVSSYNSPLHF.

In this sample, this clone turned up a few times. The chain combines TRBV6-6 with TRBJ2-1; the D is unclear. CDR1 is MNHNY and CDR2 is SVGAGI in the germline V gene (reference sequence). This CDR3 region has 13 residues. V shed 2 bases and J shed 5 bases, with 7 bases lying between them. In DNA form, the CDR3 reads TGTGCCAGCAGTTACATCGCTAACAATGAGCAGTTCTTC. This gives the protein CASSYIANNEQFF.

V and J are TRBV3-1 (or the pseudogene TRBV3-2) and TRBJ2-1; 8 bases are shared with TRBD2. CDR3 length: 14 amino acids. The V and J ends lost 5 bases and 2 bases, in that order; junction bases with no gene match: 2. CDR1 LGHDT and CDR2 YNNKEL come from the germline V gene (reference sequence). CDR3 residues: CASSWGLAYNEQFF. The CDR3 DNA is TGTGCCAGCAGCTGGGGACTAGCCTACAATGAGCAGTTCTTC.

This chain links TRBV18 with TRBJ1-3; 7 positions agree with TRBD1. This CDR3 spans 15 amino acids. Germline V gives CDR1 KGHSH, CDR2 LQKENI. J lost 0 bases, V lost 6 bases, and 5 bases had no gene match. For the CDR3, the DNA is TGTGCCAGCTCCCGACAGGGTACCTCTGGAAACACCATATATTTT. Translating it yields CASSRQGTSGNTIYF.

The V gene is TRBV29-1, the J gene TRBJ1-4; 7 nucleotides align to TRBD1. The germline CDR1 and CDR2 sequences are SQVTM and ANQGSEA. The CDR3 length is 13 residues. V gave up 4 bases and J gave up 10 bases; unmatched junction bases: 9. DNA of the CDR3: TGCAGCGTTGGACAGGGCAGAAACGGAAAACTGTTTTTT. As protein: CSVGQGRNGKLFF.

For this clone: The junction departs from the called germline gene at one end, perhaps through a read error. The V call is TRBV24-1, the J call TRBJ2-7; D is possibly TRBD2 (6 bases). CDR1 is KGHDR and CDR2 is SFDVKD in the germline V gene. The CDR3 sequence is 12 residues long. CDR3 in DNA: TGTGCCACCAGGGATTGGAGGGGAGAGCAGTACTTC. This translates into CATRDWRGEQYF.

The chain uses TRBV7-8 and TRBJ2-5; 9 positions agree with TRBD1. V trimming: 8 bases; J trimming: 7 bases; junction bases outside the gene matches: 11. Germline V gives CDR1 SGHVS, CDR2 FQNEAQ. This CDR3 region has 14 residues. The CDR3: CASHPRGQGPTQYF. CDR3 nucleotide sequence: TGTGCCAGCCACCCACGGGGACAGGGCCCGACCCAGTACTTC.

V gene TRBV5-1 combines with J gene TRBJ2-7, with 11 nucleotides matching TRBD1. The CDR3 totals 15 residues. Germline V gene lookup returns CDR1 SGHRS and CDR2 YFSETQ. The J segment lost 4 bases and the V segment lost 4 bases, leaving 7 bases of the junction unmatched. CDR3 residues: CASSQNGQGAYEQYF. Here the CDR3 DNA reads TGCGCCAGCAGCCAGAACGGACAGGGGGCTTACGAGCAGTACTTC.

V usage is TRBV6-6 and J usage is TRBJ1-3; D unclear. V shed 4 bases and J shed 3 bases, with 10 bases lying between them. Looked up from germline, CDR1 is MNHNY and CDR2 is SVGAGI (reference sequence). This CDR3 has 14 amino acids. The CDR3 region has the DNA TGTGCCAGCAGTTGGTCGAGGGATGGAAACACCATATATTTT. It translates to CASSWSRDGNTIYF.

This clone was detected a few times. J is TRBJ2-7 and V is TRBV5-1; 10 positions match TRBD2. The CDR3 consists of 14 residues. Trimming cost V 5 bases and J 7 bases; bases outside gene matches: 9. The germline V gene has CDR1 SGHRS and CDR2 YFSETQ. The CDR3 coding sequence is TGCGCCAGCAGTTCCGGGACTAGCGTGCGTGAGCAGTACTTC. This sequence encodes CASSSGTSVREQYF.